Sequencing of this TCR beta chain was carried out in a study of CD8 T cells in acute hepatitis C reinfection. Produced via immunoSEQ multiplex PCR; TCRdb's table is partial and in-frame only. The sample includes approximately 39,000 clones, about 86% of them seen just once. Germline V CDR1 and CDR2: SGHKS, YYEKEE (reference sequence). V was trimmed by 0 bases and J by 2 bases, leaving 9 bases between them. The CDR3 sequence is 14 residues long. The time point is: naive CD8 control sorted from an acute-time-point sample. The J gene is TRBJ2-7, the V gene TRBV5-5; unclear D gene. This TCR came from a man aged 30 to 39 with chronic hepatitis C. Sequencing used naive CD8+ T cells from PBMCs. CDR3 sequence reads: CASSLANRAYEQYF. The CDR3 DNA sequence: TGTGCCAGCAGCTTGGCCAATCGAGCCTACGAGCAGTACTTC.